Shown below are 12 T cell receptor beta chains from a single sample sequenced in a study of blood T cell repertoires in COVID-19. Here immunoSEQ multiplex PCR was the method, and the copy in TCRdb shows in-frame clones only, minus some. Here the sample spans 250,000 to 300,000 clones, roughly 86% being singletons. The sequencing input was PBMCs or T cells enriched from blood (not recorded which). All receptors come from a woman aged 25 to 39 who had recovered from COVID-19.

J is TRBJ1-2 and V is TRBV2, with TRBD1 matching 8 bases. The CDR3 has 15 residues. The V segment lost 4 bases and the J segment 4 bases; nucleotides outside the gene matches: 8. Germline CDR1 reads SNHLY; CDR2 reads FYNNEI. The CDR3 here is CASSGRQGITYGYTF. In DNA form, the CDR3 reads TGTGCCAGCAGTGGAAGACAGGGGATAACCTATGGCTACACCTTC.

V is TRBV10-1 and J is TRBJ2-3; D possibly corresponds to TRBD2 (6 bases). Per the germline V gene, CDR1 is WNHNN and CDR2 is SYGVQD (reference sequence). The CDR3 contains 15 residues. V was cut by 3 bases and J by 4 bases, with 14 bases left in between. CDR3 loop: CASSDRGGEPDTQYF. The CDR3 region has the DNA TGCGCCAGCAGTGATCGGGGCGGGGAGCCAGATACGCAGTATTTT.

The chain couples TRBV19 to TRBJ2-1; 9 bases agree with TRBD2. The junction had 9 bases not matched to a gene; V was cut back by 3 bases and J by 6 bases. The germline V gene has CDR1 LNHDA and CDR2 SQIVND (reference sequence). The CDR3 has 16 amino acids. Here the CDR3 reads CASSMALAGLLNEQFF. In DNA form, the CDR3 reads TGTGCCAGTAGTATGGCTCTAGCGGGGCTCCTCAATGAGCAGTTCTTC.

The rearrangement uses TRBV27 and TRBJ1-5; 12 nucleotides match TRBD1. The CDR3 is 18 amino acids. Germline CDR1 reads MNHEY; CDR2 reads SMNVEV (reference sequence). With 5 bases clipped from V and 2 bases from J, the junction kept 10 bases outside the gene matches. The CDR3 loop is CASSPHTGTGGGNQPQHF. The CDR3 coding sequence is TGTGCCAGCAGTCCCCATACCGGGACAGGGGGCGGCAATCAGCCCCAGCATTTT.

The chain recombines TRBV7-2 with TRBJ2-7; 15 positions match TRBD2. V lost 3 bases to trimming and J lost 0 bases; unmatched junction nucleotides: 9. The CDR3 runs to 19 residues. CDR1 and CDR2 from the germline V gene are SGHTA and FQGNSA. CDR3 in DNA: TGTGCCAGCAGCTTCCAAGGACTAGCGGGGGGGAGGAGCTCCTACGAGCAGTACTTC. As protein: CASSFQGLAGGRSSYEQYF.

The sample holds one count of this clone. The gene calls are TRBV18 and TRBJ1-4, with 9 nucleotides matching TRBD1. V dropped 3 bases and J dropped 3; count of bases not matched to a gene: 5. This CDR3 comprises 16 residues. Germline CDR1 is KGHSH and CDR2 is LQKENI. CDR3 bases: TGTGCCAGCTCACCTTTACAGGGGGCGGCTAATGAAAAACTGTTTTTT. This gives the protein CASSPLQGAANEKLFF.

This chain uses TRBV11-2 with TRBJ1-3, with TRBD1 matching 7 bases. CDR3 size: 16 residues. CDR1 and CDR2 (germline): SGHAT, FQNNGV. The J segment lost 0 bases and the V segment lost 5 bases, leaving 7 bases of the junction unmatched. The CDR3 loop reads CASSRPGTVSGNTIYF. DNA of the CDR3: TGTGCCAGCAGCCGTCCTGGGACAGTCTCTGGAAACACCATATATTTT.

This clone came up once. V and J are TRBV28 and TRBJ2-3; 9 positions match TRBD2. The length of the CDR3 is 17 residues. In germline, CDR1 is MDHEN, CDR2 SYDVKM. With 5 bases clipped from V and 4 bases from J, the junction kept 13 bases outside the gene matches. CDR3 region: CASSLGVIAGDPDTQYF. The CDR3 coding sequence is TGTGCCAGCAGTCTAGGAGTGATAGCGGGAGATCCAGATACGCAGTATTTT. Drawing the rest from reference TRBV28 and TRBJ2-3, the complete variable domain is DVKVTQSSRYLVKRTGEKVFLECVQDMDHENMFWYRQDPGLGLRLIYFSYDVKMKEKGDIPEGYSVSREKKERFSLILESASTNQTSMYLCASSLGVIAGDPDTQYFGPGTRLTVL.

This chain connects TRBV9 to TRBJ2-1, with D perhaps TRBD2 (5 bases). Germline CDR1 is SGDLS and CDR2 is YYNGEE. Trimming pared 7 bases from V and 2 bases from J, leaving 7 bases between. CDR3 length: 12 amino acids. Here the CDR3 reads CASGSPYNEQFF. The DNA of the CDR3 is TGTGCCAGCGGGAGCCCCTACAATGAGCAGTTCTTC. Full variable domain (remainder filled in from reference TRBV9 and TRBJ2-1): DSGVTQTPKHLITATGQRVTLRCSPRSGDLSVYWYQQSLDQGLQFLIQYYNGEERAKGNILERFSAQQFPDLHSELNLSSLELGDSALYFCASGSPYNEQFFGPGTRLTVL.

With respect to this clone: Other DNA sequences in the same sample also yield this CDR3. CDR3 protein: CASSRTGNTEAFF. DNA of the CDR3: TGTGCCAGCAGCAGGACAGGGAACACTGAAGCTTTCTTT. The chain links TRBV28 to TRBJ1-1; 7 bases map to TRBD1. Germline CDR1 MDHEN, CDR2 SYDVKM. The CDR3 extends over 13 amino acids. Germline trimming cut 6 bases from V and 1 base from J; bases unmatched to any gene: 2.

V and J are TRBV11-2 and TRBJ1-5; D gene unclear. The germline gives CDR1 SGHAT, CDR2 FQNNGV. Trimming shortened V by 2 bases and J by 0 bases, and 2 bases separated the two germline ends. The CDR3 contains 13 residues. CDR3 in DNA: TGTGCCAGCAGCTTATATAGCAATCAGCCCCAGCATTTT. Translating gives CASSLYSNQPQHF. Combining the CDR3 with reference TRBV11-2 and TRBJ1-5 gives the whole variable domain EAGVAQSPRYKIIEKRQSVAFWCNPISGHATLYWYQQILGQGPKLLIQFQNNGVVDDSQLPKDRFSAERLKGVDSTLKIQPAKLEDSAVYLCASSLYSNQPQHFGDGTRLSIL.

The chain joins TRBV20-1 to TRBJ1-2; D is unresolved. Germline V gene lookup returns CDR1 DFQATT and CDR2 SNEGSKA (reference sequence). V was trimmed by 0 bases and J by 8 bases, leaving 4 bases between them. The CDR3 is 10 amino acids. CDR3: CSARDRGYTF. Written as DNA, the CDR3 is TGCAGTGCTAGAGATAGAGGCTACACCTTC.